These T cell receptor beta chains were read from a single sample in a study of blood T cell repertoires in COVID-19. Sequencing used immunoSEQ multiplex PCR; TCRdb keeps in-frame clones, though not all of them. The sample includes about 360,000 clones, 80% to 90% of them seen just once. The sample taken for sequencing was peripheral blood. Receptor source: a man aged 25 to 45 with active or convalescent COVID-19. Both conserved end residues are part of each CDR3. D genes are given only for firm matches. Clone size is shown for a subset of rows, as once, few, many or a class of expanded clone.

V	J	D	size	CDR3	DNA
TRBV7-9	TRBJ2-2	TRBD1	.	CASGGQGEPGELFF	TGTGCCAGCGGGGGACAGGGGGAGCCCGGGGAGCTGTTTTTT
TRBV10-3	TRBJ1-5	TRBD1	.	CAISEDRGQPQHF	TGTGCCATCAGTGAAGACAGGGGCCAGCCCCAGCATTTT
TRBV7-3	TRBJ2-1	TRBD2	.	CASSFGGRAPRGYNEQFF	TGTGCCAGCAGCTTTGGCGGGAGGGCTCCCCGAGGATACAATGAGCAGTTCTTC
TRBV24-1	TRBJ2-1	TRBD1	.	CATSDRSQGAVNEQFF	TGTGCCACCAGTGATCGAAGCCAGGGGGCGGTCAATGAGCAGTTCTTC
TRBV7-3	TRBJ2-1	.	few	CASSLSGDEQFF	TGTGCCAGCAGCTTATCGGGGGATGAGCAGTTCTTC
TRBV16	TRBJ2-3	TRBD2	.	CASSQSPSGEPPHLYF	TGTGCCAGCAGCCAATCGCCTAGCGGGGAGCCACCTCACCTGTATTTT
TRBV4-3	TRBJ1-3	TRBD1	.	CASSPRQGGTSGNTIYF	TGCGCCAGCAGCCCAAGGCAGGGGGGTACCTCTGGAAACACCATATATTTT
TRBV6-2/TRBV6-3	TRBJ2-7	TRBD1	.	CASSYSLRTGASYEQYF	TGTGCCAGCAGTTACTCCCTCCGGACAGGGGCCTCCTACGAGCAGTACTTC
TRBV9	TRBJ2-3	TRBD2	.	CASSKVGGGRSTDTQYF	TGTGCCAGCAGCAAGGTCGGGGGCGGGAGGAGCACAGATACGCAGTATTTT
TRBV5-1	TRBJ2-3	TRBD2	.	CASSGLAGDTDTQYF	TGCGCCAGCAGCGGACTAGCGGGGGACACAGATACGCAGTATTTT
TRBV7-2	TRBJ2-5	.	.	CASSSWTTQETQYF	TGTGCCAGCAGCTCCTGGACTACTCAAGAGACCCAGTACTTC
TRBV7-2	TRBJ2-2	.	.	CASSLVGDGELFF	TGTGCCAGCAGCTTAGTAGGGGACGGGGAGCTGTTTTTT
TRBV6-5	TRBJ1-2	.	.	CASSPQAKYGYTF	TGTGCCAGCAGTCCACAGGCCAAGTATGGCTACACCTTC
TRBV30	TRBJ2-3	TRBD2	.	CAWSVGRGGADTQYF	TGTGCCTGGAGTGTAGGGCGGGGGGGAGCAGATACGCAGTATTTT
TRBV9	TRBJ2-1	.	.	CASSAPTESGGDEQFF	TGTGCCAGCAGCGCCCCCACGGAGAGCGGAGGCGATGAGCAGTTCTTC
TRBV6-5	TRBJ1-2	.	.	CASSQNPETGGYTF	TGTGCCAGCAGCCAGAACCCAGAGACGGGTGGCTACACCTTC
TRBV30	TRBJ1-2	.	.	CAWSFSGNYGYTF	TGTGCCTGGAGTTTTTCTGGCAACTATGGCTACACCTTC
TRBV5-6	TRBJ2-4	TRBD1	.	CASSLGQGDSNIQYF	TGTGCCAGCAGCTTAGGACAGGGGGATTCAAACATTCAGTACTTC
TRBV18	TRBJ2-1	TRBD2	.	CASSLFSSGPSGANNEQFF	TGTGCCAGCTCACTATTTTCCAGCGGTCCTAGCGGAGCTAACAATGAGCAGTTCTTC
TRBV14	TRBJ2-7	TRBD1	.	CASSRQGLPYEQYF	TGTGCCAGCAGCCGACAGGGGCTTCCCTACGAGCAGTACTTC
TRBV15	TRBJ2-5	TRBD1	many	CATSSMGQGAREETQYF	TGTGCCACCAGCAGTATGGGACAGGGGGCGCGGGAGGAGACCCAGTACTTC
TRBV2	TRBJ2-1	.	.	CASSRDFQFF	TGTGCCAGCAGCCGGGACTTTCAGTTCTTC
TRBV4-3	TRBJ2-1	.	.	CASSQVWGGQDEQFF	TGCGCCAGCAGCCAAGTCTGGGGGGGGCAGGATGAGCAGTTCTTC
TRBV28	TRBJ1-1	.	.	CASRQGTEAFF	TGTGCCAGCAGGCAGGGGACTGAAGCTTTCTTT
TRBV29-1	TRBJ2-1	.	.	CSVTGLKNEQFF	TGCAGCGTAACCGGACTCAAAAATGAGCAGTTCTTC
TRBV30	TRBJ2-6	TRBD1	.	CAWRAQGANSGANVLTF	TGTGCCTGGAGAGCACAGGGGGCAAACTCTGGGGCCAACGTCCTGACTTTC
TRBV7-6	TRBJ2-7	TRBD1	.	CASSVTGSMGEQYF	TGTGCCAGCAGCGTGACAGGGTCTATGGGCGAGCAGTACTTC
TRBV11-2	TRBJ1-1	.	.	CASSLVGGMNTEAFF	TGTGCCAGCAGCTTAGTAGGCGGTATGAACACTGAAGCTTTCTTT
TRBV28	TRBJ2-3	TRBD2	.	CASHRLAGYTDTQYF	TGTGCCAGCCACCGGCTAGCGGGGTACACAGATACGCAGTATTTT
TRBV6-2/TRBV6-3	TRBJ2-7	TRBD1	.	CASSPPGTGNDEQYF	TGTGCCAGCAGCCCCCCCGGGACAGGGAATGACGAGCAGTACTTC
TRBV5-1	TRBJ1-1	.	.	CARQDRNTEAFF	TGCGCCAGGCAGGACAGAAACACTGAAGCTTTCTTT
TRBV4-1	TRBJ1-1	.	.	CASSQEGGTPEAFF	TGCGCCAGCAGCCAAGAAGGTGGGACACCCGAAGCTTTCTTT
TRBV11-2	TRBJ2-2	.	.	CASSFTSSNTGELFF	TGTGCCAGCAGCTTCACTAGCTCGAACACCGGGGAGCTGTTTTTT
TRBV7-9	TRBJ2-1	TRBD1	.	CASSARGRGHNEQFF	TGTGCCAGCAGCGCCAGGGGCAGGGGGCACAATGAGCAGTTCTTC
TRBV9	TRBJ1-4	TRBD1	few	CASSPTTGANEKLFF	TGTGCCAGCAGCCCTACGACAGGGGCAAATGAAAAACTGTTTTTT
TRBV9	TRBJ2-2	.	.	CASSDRVFAGGELFF	TGTGCCAGCAGCGACAGGGTTTTCGCTGGCGGGGAGCTGTTTTTT